This T cell receptor beta chain was recovered during a study of T cell repertoires in cytomegalovirus infection. Trimming cost V 4 bases and J 7 bases; bases outside gene matches: 8. Germline assignment: CDR1 SGHNT and CDR2 YYREEE (reference sequence). CDR3 length: 15 amino acids. TCRdb processed the reads anew with MiXCR; each CDR3 protein has one entry. The data hold under 600,000 distinct CDR3 sequences, with 15% to 20% observed a single time. Input material: CD8+ T cells from PBMCs. V and J are TRBV5-4 and TRBJ2-1; 10 nucleotides line up with TRBD2. This sequence originates from a human donor in good health (CMV status not recorded). Some clones in this sample may be carry-over from other donors' samples. In nucleotides, the CDR3 is TGTGCCAGCAGCCCAGCGGGGGGGCCTGGGAATGAGCAGTTCTTC. Protein: CASSPAGGPGNEQFF.